This T cell receptor (beta chain) was obtained from a study of blood T cell repertoires in COVID-19. Study-level information: Spain, Italy and the United States supplied samples that represented acute and convalescent COVID-19. PBMCs, B-cell-depleted T cells, or T cells were the source of the cDNA or gDNA that made up the material.

The CDR3 spans 15 residues. Germline assignment: CDR1 MDHEN and CDR2 SYDVKM. Trimming took off 3 bases at V and 5 bases at J, with 11 bases between the two ends. Patients from Seattle were sampled longitudinally, starting during active infection. Per the study methods: Estimates of nucleated cell counts were drawn from the amplification of reference gene primers. Method: immunoSEQ multiplex PCR; TCRdb's copy keeps in-frame clones and lacks some. D and trimming come from the DNA, and the V and J calls and clone size come from that table. The data show around 40,000 clones, about 85% seen once. This clonotype was obtained from a man aged 55 to 70 with COVID-19, enrolled during active disease. V usage is TRBV28 and J usage is TRBJ1-6, with D perhaps matching TRBD1 (5 bases). The sample was peripheral blood. Written as DNA, the CDR3 is TGTGCCAGCAGTTTTAGGGGAGGAGATAATTCACCCCTCCACTTT. Amino acids: CASSFRGGDNSPLHF.